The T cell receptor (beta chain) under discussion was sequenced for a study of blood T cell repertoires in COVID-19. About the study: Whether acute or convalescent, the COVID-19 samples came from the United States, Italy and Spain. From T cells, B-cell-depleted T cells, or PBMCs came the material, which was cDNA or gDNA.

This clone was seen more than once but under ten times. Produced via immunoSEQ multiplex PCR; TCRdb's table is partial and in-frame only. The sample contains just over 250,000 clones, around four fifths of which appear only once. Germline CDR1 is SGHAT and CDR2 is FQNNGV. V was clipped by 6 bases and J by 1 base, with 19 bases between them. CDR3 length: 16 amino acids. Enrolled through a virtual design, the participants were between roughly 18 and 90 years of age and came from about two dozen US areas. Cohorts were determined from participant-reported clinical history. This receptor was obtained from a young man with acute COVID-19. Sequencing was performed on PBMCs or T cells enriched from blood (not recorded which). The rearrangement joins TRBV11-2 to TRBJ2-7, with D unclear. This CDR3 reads CASSPTRHGGSYEQYV. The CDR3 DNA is TGTGCCAGCAGTCCAACGCGTCACGGTGGTTCCTACGAGCAGTACGTC.